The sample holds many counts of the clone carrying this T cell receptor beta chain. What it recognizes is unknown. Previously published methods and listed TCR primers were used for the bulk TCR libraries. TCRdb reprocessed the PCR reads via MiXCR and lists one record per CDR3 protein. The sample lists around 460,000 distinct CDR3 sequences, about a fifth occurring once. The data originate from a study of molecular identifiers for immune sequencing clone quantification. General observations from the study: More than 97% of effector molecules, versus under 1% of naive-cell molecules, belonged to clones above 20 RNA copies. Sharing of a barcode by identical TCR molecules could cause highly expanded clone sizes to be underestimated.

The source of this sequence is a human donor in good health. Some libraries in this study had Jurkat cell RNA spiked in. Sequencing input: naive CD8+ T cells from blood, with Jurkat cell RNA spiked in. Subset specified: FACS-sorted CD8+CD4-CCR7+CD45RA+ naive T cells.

CDR3 sequence (DNA): TGCGCCAGCAGCCAAGATGGCCAGGGGAGCACCGGGGAGCTGTTTTTT. Its protein product is CASSQDGQGSTGELFF. The gene calls are TRBV4-3 and TRBJ2-2; D possibly corresponds to TRBD1 (6 bases). The CDR3 totals 16 residues. Trimming left V 0 bases short and J 4 bases short, with 12 bases between. Germline loops: CDR1 LGHNA, CDR2 YSLEER.